The 23 T cell receptor beta chains below all came from one sample that was sequenced in a study of T cell responses to AZD1222 COVID-19 vaccine. TCRdb's table, derived via immunoSEQ multiplex PCR, lists solely in-frame clones and lacks some. This table holds 150,000 to 200,000 clones, 80% to 90% found once. This sample comprised peripheral blood, obtained 28 days after the second dose of the MenACWY control vaccine. These receptor sequences come from an adult who received the MenACWY meningococcal vaccine as a control.

CDR3 in DNA: TGTGCCAGCAGTTACAGTACGGGGGGCGCCGGGGATGGCTACACCTTC. Encoded protein: CASSYSTGGAGDGYTF. V and J are TRBV6-5 and TRBJ1-2; D possibly corresponds to TRBD1 (6 bases). The V end was cut by 2 bases, the J end by 6 bases, with 19 bases between. Germline V gives CDR1 MNHEY, CDR2 SVGAGI. This CDR3 has 16 amino acids.

Only one count was recorded for this clone. The chain recombines TRBV3-1 (or the pseudogene TRBV3-2) with TRBJ1-2, with D perhaps TRBD1 (5 bases). V lost 2 bases, J lost 5 bases, and 15 bases lay in between. Germline-derived CDR1 and CDR2 are LGHDT and YNNKEL (reference sequence). The length of the CDR3 is 15 residues. The CDR3 reads CASSQLDGAGYGYTF. CDR3 coding DNA: TGTGCCAGCAGCCAATTGGACGGGGCGGGTTATGGCTACACCTTC.

J is TRBJ1-4 and V is TRBV10-2, with TRBD1 matching over 10 bases. This CDR3 has 14 residues. Germline loops: CDR1 WSHSY, CDR2 SAAADI. The J segment lost 8 bases and the V segment lost 6 bases, leaving 6 bases of the junction unmatched. The CDR3: CASRTGGIGEKLFF. CDR3 DNA: TGCGCCAGCAGGACAGGGGGCATTGGGGAAAAACTGTTTTTT.

V and J are TRBV6-4 and TRBJ2-2, with D possibly being TRBD1 (5 bases). Germline values: CDR1 MRHNA, CDR2 SNTAGT. The CDR3 covers 16 residues. Trimming stripped 6 bases from V and 0 bases from J, with 14 bases between. DNA of the CDR3: TGTGCCAGCAGCGCAACAGGAAGACCGAACACCGGGGAGCTGTTTTTT. This gives the protein CASSATGRPNTGELFF.

The chain is built from TRBV28 and TRBJ1-4; 7 bases align to TRBD1. With V trimmed by 8 bases and J by 8 bases, 8 bases remained unmatched. Germline-derived CDR1 and CDR2 are MDHEN and SYDVKM. The CDR3 has 13 residues. The CDR3 DNA sequence: TGTGCCAGCTTCGAGGGGGCCAGGGAAAAACTGTTTTTT. Translated: CASFEGAREKLFF.

The chain combines TRBV5-4 with TRBJ2-3; D is undetermined. Trimming left V 4 bases short and J 2 bases short, with 14 bases between. CDR3 size: 15 residues. Per the germline V gene, CDR1 is SGHNT and CDR2 is YYREEE (reference sequence). The DNA of the CDR3 is TGTGCCAGCAGCATGGCCCCCTATAACACAGATACGCAGTATTTT. Translation: CASSMAPYNTDTQYF.

The chain combines TRBV28 with TRBJ2-2; unclear D gene. This CDR3 is 14 amino acids long. The V end lost 7 bases, the J end lost 5 bases, and 14 bases lay between the germline ends. CDR1 and CDR2 (germline): MDHEN, SYDVKM. The CDR3 is CASNPLGLTGELFF. The CDR3 DNA is TGTGCCAGCAATCCCCTAGGATTGACCGGGGAGCTGTTTTTT.

CDR3 DNA: TGTGCCAGCAGTGAAGGGTGGCATGAAAAACTGTTTTTT. Translation gives CASSEGWHEKLFF. The chain recombines TRBV25-1 with TRBJ1-4; D is ambiguous. CDR1 and CDR2 from the germline V gene are MGHDK and SYGVNS. The V end was cut by 2 bases, the J end by 6 bases, with 7 bases between. CDR3 size: 13 residues.

The gene calls are TRBV3-1 (or the pseudogene TRBV3-2) and TRBJ1-4, with D unclear. CDR1 is LGHDT, CDR2 YNNKEL, per germline (reference sequence). The CDR3 loop spans 11 amino acids. Trimming took off 3 bases at V and 7 bases at J, with 3 bases between the two ends. In nucleotides, the CDR3 is TGTGCCAGCAGCCAGGCTGAAAAACTGTTTTTT. It translates to CASSQAEKLFF.

The CDR3 DNA sequence: TGTGCCAGCAGCACTTCAGGGGGCAATCAGCCCCAGCATTTT. Translation: CASSTSGGNQPQHF. The gene calls are TRBV27 and TRBJ1-5; D perhaps matches TRBD1 (6 bases). The V gene's germline CDR1 is MNHEY and CDR2 SMNVEV (reference sequence). This CDR3 is 14 amino acids long. Trimming removed 6 bases at V and 2 bases at J, with 11 bases between.

This clone has just one count. The chain has TRBV3-1 (or the pseudogene TRBV3-2) and TRBJ1-2; D uncertain. Deletions cut 3 bases from V and 0 bases from J, with 2 bases between. This CDR3 has 12 residues. Germline V gene lookup returns CDR1 LGHDT and CDR2 YNNKEL (reference sequence). CDR3 protein: CASSHTNYGYTF. The CDR3 DNA reads TGTGCCAGCAGCCATACTAACTATGGCTACACCTTC.

This chain uses TRBV28 with TRBJ1-3; unclear D gene. Germline assignment: CDR1 MDHEN and CDR2 SYDVKM. This CDR3 is 14 amino acids long. The ends were cut back, 7 bases at V and 4 bases at J, with 14 bases in the middle. CDR3 amino acids: CASTSTVGGNTIYF. The CDR3 nucleotides read TGTGCCAGCACTTCTACAGTGGGGGGAAACACCATATATTTT.

This chain uses TRBV7-9 with TRBJ1-2; 8 bases are a match to TRBD1. Germline CDR1 and CDR2: SEHNR and FQNEAQ (reference sequence). The CDR3 contains 14 residues. V shed 5 bases and J 7 bases; nucleotides not matched to a gene: 9. The CDR3 reads CASSRETGETGYTF. The CDR3 bases are TGTGCCAGCAGCCGAGAGACAGGGGAAACTGGCTACACCTTC.

This rearrangement joins TRBV5-1 to TRBJ2-7; 10 bases are shared with TRBD1. After removal of 0 bases from V and 3 bases from J, the junction contained 6 bases not matched to a gene. CDR3 length: 16 amino acids. Germline lookup yields CDR1 SGHRS and CDR2 YFSETQ. The CDR3 coding sequence is TGCGCCAGCAGCTTGGATCCGGGACAGGGGAACTACGAGCAGTACTTC. Encoded protein: CASSLDPGQGNYEQYF.

The DNA of the CDR3 is TGTGCCAGCGCGGGCGGGAGCTCCTACGAGCAGTACTTC. Amino acids: CASAGGSSYEQYF. This sequence joins TRBV7-3 and TRBJ2-7, with 7 positions matching TRBD2. The V and J ends lost 8 bases and 0 bases, in that order; junction bases with no gene match: 4. Germline CDR1 and CDR2: SGHTA and FQGTGA. This CDR3 region has 13 residues.

The chain carries TRBV6-5 and TRBJ1-3, with D uncertain. V gave up 6 bases and J gave up 0 bases, with 9 bases separating them. Germline CDR1 and CDR2: MNHEY and SVGAGI. The CDR3 is 14 residues long. This CDR3 reads CASRSEASGNTIYF. The CDR3 DNA sequence: TGTGCCAGCAGGTCAGAGGCCTCTGGAAACACCATATATTTT.

The chain links TRBV5-3 to TRBJ1-2; no clear D gene. TRBV5-3 is recorded as an ORF, its role being uncertain. The length of the CDR3 is 13 residues. Deletions cut 8 bases from V and 8 bases from J, with 19 bases between. CDR3 in amino acids: CASRGPPDPGYTF. The CDR3 DNA follows: TGTGCCAGTCGAGGCCCACCGGATCCGGGCTACACCTTC.

This rearrangement joins TRBV7-3 to TRBJ2-2; 10 nucleotides agree with TRBD1. The length of the CDR3 is 15 residues. V lost 4 bases to trimming and J lost 3 bases; unmatched junction nucleotides: 2. Germline V gene data show CDR1 as SGHTA and CDR2 as FQGTGA. The DNA for the CDR3 is TGTGCCAGCAGCTCCGGGACAGGGGACACCGGGGAGCTGTTTTTT. Protein sequence: CASSSGTGDTGELFF.

V is TRBV6-5 and J is TRBJ1-5; D call uncertain. The CDR3 is made up of 13 amino acids. The V end was cut by 4 bases, the J end by 5 bases, with 9 bases between. The germline gives CDR1 MNHEY, CDR2 SVGAGI. As DNA, the CDR3 is TGTGCCAGCAGTTCGGGGAGGCATCAGCCCCAGCATTTT. It yields the protein CASSSGRHQPQHF.

The chain has TRBV7-3 and TRBJ2-3, with 11 positions matching TRBD2. This CDR3 region has 18 residues. Germline V gene lookup returns CDR1 SGHTA and CDR2 FQGTGA. Losses at the gene ends were 5 bases for V and 0 bases for J; bases not matched to a gene: 10. CDR3 sequence reads: CASSNGLAGLGSTDTQYF. The CDR3 coding sequence is TGTGCCAGCAGCAATGGACTAGCGGGTCTTGGGAGCACAGATACGCAGTATTTT.

The V and J genes are TRBV28 and TRBJ2-7; 8 bases are shared with TRBD2. Germline CDR1 is MDHEN and CDR2 is SYDVKM. The CDR3 loop spans 14 amino acids. V trimming: 3 bases; J trimming: 6 bases; junction bases outside the gene matches: 7. CDR3 protein: CASSFDAGGGEQYF. In DNA form, the CDR3 reads TGTGCCAGCAGTTTCGATGCGGGGGGTGGCGAGCAGTACTTC.

The V call is TRBV28, the J call TRBJ2-7, with D possibly being TRBD1 (5 bases). Germline CDR1 and CDR2: MDHEN and SYDVKM. This CDR3 comprises 13 residues. The ends were cut back, 3 bases at V and 3 bases at J, with 9 bases in the middle. CDR3 sequence: CASSFGASYEQYF. The CDR3, as DNA: TGTGCCAGCAGTTTTGGGGCTAGCTACGAGCAGTACTTC.

This clone appeared a single time. This chain joins TRBV11-2 and TRBJ2-7; tentatively, D is TRBD2 (6 bases). The germline CDR1 and CDR2 sequences are SGHAT and FQNNGV. Deletions cut 0 bases from V and 5 bases from J, with 14 bases between. The CDR3 is made up of 15 amino acids. The CDR3 bases are TGTGCCAGCAGCTTAGATCTACCCTCGGGGGACGAGCAGTACTTC. Protein product: CASSLDLPSGDEQYF.